This T cell receptor (beta chain) came from a study of T cells after yellow fever vaccination. Study-level background: SMART-Seq v4 Ultra Low Input handled preparation of low-cell-number fractions.

This clonotype was found many times. The antigen is not known. Study conclusions and caveats: A weaker but faster secondary response was observed, peaking on day 5 versus 15.

UMIs were added to TCR cDNA along with a universal primer site when it was made by 5'RACE template switching. TCRdb independently ran MiXCR on the 5' RACE reads; one entry per CDR3 protein. The table records approximately 250,000 distinct CDR3 sequences, roughly 3.7% of them present only once. The CDR3 is 15 residues long. The germline CDR1 and CDR2 sequences are SGDLS and YYNGEE. V lost 2 bases, J lost 9 bases, and 7 bases stayed unmatched. Here the sequenced sample was PBMCs, taken 15 days after the yellow fever booster vaccination. The clonotype comes from a man between 18 and 35 years old who received the YFV17D yellow fever vaccine. The chain is built from TRBV9 and TRBJ2-1, with TRBD2 identical over 11 bases. The CDR3 loop reads CASSVQLAGEGEQFF. The CDR3 region has the DNA TGTGCCAGCAGCGTTCAACTAGCGGGGGAGGGTGAGCAGTTCTTC.